This is a list of T cell receptor beta chains from one sample in a study of blood T cell repertoires in COVID-19. Sequenced by immunoSEQ multiplex PCR; TCRdb stores in-frame clones only, minus some. This sample has 200,000 to 250,000 clones, with 65% to 85% found just once. The source material was peripheral blood. The source is a woman aged 30 to 39 who had recovered from COVID-19. CDR3s include the opening cysteine and the closing phenylalanine or tryptophan. A D gene is named only where the DNA matches it firmly. Clone size is stated in some rows and not others, as once, few, many or a class when expanded.

-	TRBD2	TRBJ2-7	TRBV4-2	CASSQVSSGGPYEQYF	TGTGCCAGCAGCCAAGTCTCCTCGGGAGGGCCGTACGAGCAGTACTTC
-	TRBD1	TRBJ1-5	TRBV28	CASSITYGQGRGPQHF	TGTGCCAGCAGTATTACGTACGGACAGGGCAGAGGGCCCCAGCATTTT
-	-	TRBJ1-1	TRBV11-2	CASSLARANTEAFF	TGTGCCAGCAGCTTAGCCAGGGCGAACACTGAAGCTTTCTTT
-	TRBD1	TRBJ2-3	TRBV5-1	CASSLLFQGVTDTQYF	TGCGCCAGCAGCTTGCTTTTCCAGGGGGTCACAGATACGCAGTATTTT
-	TRBD2	TRBJ2-6	TRBV7-9	CASSFPTSGTSSGANVLTF	TGTGCCAGCAGCTTTCCGACTAGCGGGACCTCATCTGGGGCCAACGTCCTGACTTTC
many	TRBD1	TRBJ2-1	TRBV7-6	CASSFTTGDSYNEQFF	TGTGCCAGCAGCTTCACGACAGGGGATTCCTACAATGAGCAGTTCTTC
-	TRBD1	TRBJ2-3	TRBV19	CASSPGTESTDTQYF	TGTGCCAGTAGTCCCGGGACAGAGAGCACAGATACGCAGTATTTT
-	-	TRBJ1-4	TRBV7-9	CASSPRGGVFVEKLFF	TGTGCCAGCAGCCCCCGGGGGGGGGTGTTCGTTGAAAAACTGTTTTTT
few	TRBD2	TRBJ2-3	TRBV4-1	CASSRDSGTIDTQYF	TGCGCCAGCAGCCGGGATAGCGGGACGATAGATACGCAGTATTTT
-	-	TRBJ2-3	TRBV30	CAWSVQVVDTQYF	TGTGCCTGGAGTGTCCAGGTTGTAGATACGCAGTATTTT
-	TRBD1	TRBJ1-1	TRBV5-4	CASSPRTGSTTEAFF	TGTGCCAGCAGCCCCCGGACAGGGTCGACCACTGAAGCTTTCTTT
-	TRBD1	TRBJ1-2	TRBV7-9	CASSPSEGGLDGYTF	TGTGCCAGCAGCCCAAGTGAAGGGGGCCTGGATGGCTACACCTTC
-	TRBD2	TRBJ2-7	TRBV9	CASSIGQGGLAAYEQYF	TGTGCCAGCAGCATAGGCCAAGGGGGACTAGCGGCTTACGAGCAGTACTTC
-	TRBD1	TRBJ1-5	TRBV6-2/TRBV6-3	CASSYWDRGGGNQPQHF	TGTGCCAGCAGTTATTGGGACAGGGGTGGGGGCAATCAGCCCCAGCATTTT
-	TRBD2	TRBJ2-1	TRBV19	CASVSSGSSYNEQFF	TGTGCCAGCGTATCGAGCGGGAGCTCCTACAATGAGCAGTTCTTC
-	TRBD1	TRBJ1-5	TRBV19	CASSITGGADSNQPQHF	TGTGCCAGTAGTATTACAGGGGGCGCCGATAGCAATCAGCCCCAGCATTTT
-	-	TRBJ2-2	TRBV5-4	CASTLGTGNTGELFF	TGTGCCAGCACCCTCGGGACTGGGAACACCGGGGAGCTGTTTTTT
-	TRBD1	TRBJ1-2	TRBV6-5	CASSYGPGGYGYTF	TGTGCCAGCAGTTACGGGCCAGGGGGCTATGGCTACACCTTC
-	TRBD1	TRBJ2-3	TRBV7-6	CASSLTGSSTDTQYF	TGTGCCAGCAGCTTGACAGGGTCTAGCACAGATACGCAGTATTTT
-	-	TRBJ2-2	TRBV9	CASMTGLFNTGELFF	TGTGCCAGCATGACCGGACTATTTAACACCGGGGAGCTGTTTTTT
-	-	TRBJ2-3	TRBV30	CAGGAGGIDTQYF	TGTGCCGGGGGGGCAGGGGGCATAGATACGCAGTATTTT
-	-	TRBJ1-4	TRBV9	CASSAVGRGKLFF	TGTGCCAGCAGCGCCGTGGGTCGCGGAAAACTGTTTTTT